This T cell receptor (beta chain) was observed in a study of T cell responses to AZD1222 COVID-19 vaccine. Clones were read by immunoSEQ multiplex PCR, and TCRdb kept only the in-frame ones, dropping some. The table includes around 120,000 clones, about 89% detected once. This clone was recorded only once. The receptor comes from an adult who received the AZD1222 COVID-19 vaccine. The sequencing here drew on peripheral blood, taken 28 days after the second AZD1222 dose.

The CDR3 nucleotides are TGTGCCAGCAGCTTACGGGCCGGACAGGGTGAGACCCAGTACTTC. Protein: CASSLRAGQGETQYF. This rearrangement joins TRBV11-2 to TRBJ2-5; 8 bases match TRBD1. J gave up 5 bases and V 2 bases, and 7 bases lay outside the gene matches. The CDR3 is 15 amino acids. Germline assignment: CDR1 SGHAT and CDR2 FQNNGV.